This TCR beta chain was captured in a study of shared clonotypes between healthy human individuals. The naive CD8 population came from CD45RO-negative cells selected for CCR7, without terminally differentiated effector memory CD45RA+ cells. V shed 5 bases and J shed 4 bases, with 16 bases lying between them. The CDR3 is 15 residues long. Per germline, CDR1 MDHEN and CDR2 SYDVKM. Method: immunoSEQ multiplex PCR; TCRdb's copy keeps in-frame clones and lacks some. The sample includes about 2.1 million clones, 93% of them seen just once. The sequenced sample was naive CD8+ T cells from PBMCs. The chain links TRBV28 to TRBJ2-3; possibly TRBD1 or TRBD2 for D (7 bases each). This sequence originates from a man between 18 and 35 years old in good health. Some clones in this sample may be carry-over from other donors' samples. The CDR3 loop reads CASSPPTGRADTQYF. CDR3 in DNA: TGTGCCAGCAGTCCCCCGACAGGGAGGGCAGATACGCAGTATTTT.